This passage covers 5 T cell receptor beta chains from one sample sequenced in a study of T-cell memory formation after mild COVID-19. One entry per CDR3 protein, called by TCRdb with MiXCR from the 5' RACE reads. The sample shows approximately 570,000 distinct CDR3 sequences, roughly 18% of them seen only once. Material: PBMCs or a T cell subset sorted from them (not recorded which). The origin of the receptors is an adult woman who had mild COVID-19 (a few samples of this study predate the infection). Cell type and time point are not known.

This clonotype was detected only a few times. The chain has TRBV7-2 and TRBJ2-5; D might be TRBD1 or TRBD2, each matching 5 bases. The CDR3 totals 14 residues. V gave up 3 bases and J gave up 5 bases, with 13 bases separating them. Germline CDR1 is SGHTA and CDR2 is FQGNSA. DNA for the CDR3: TGTGCCAGCAGCTTGAGGGGCAATAAGGAGACCCAGTACTTC. It yields the protein CASSLRGNKETQYF.

This clonotype was picked up a small number of times. The chain carries TRBV12-3 or TRBV12-4 and TRBJ1-1, with 7 nucleotides matching TRBD1. This CDR3 is built from 16 residues. Losses at the gene ends were 4 bases for V and 5 bases for J; bases not matched to a gene: 13. CDR3 amino acids: CASSSGEGAAGTEAFF. In DNA form, the CDR3 reads TGTGCCAGCAGTTCCGGGGAGGGGGCCGCGGGGACTGAAGCTTTCTTT.

This clonotype has a handful of counts. The V gene is TRBV23-1, the J gene TRBJ1-5, with a possible D match to TRBD1 (6 bases). TRBV23-1 is annotated as an ORF whose role is uncertain. Trimming took 6 bases from V and 0 from J, leaving 21 bases between them. The CDR3 spans 18 residues. The CDR3 sequence: CASSLNWGHAGSNQPQHF. CDR3 nucleotide sequence: TGCGCCAGCAGCCTGAACTGGGGACACGCAGGTAGCAATCAGCCCCAGCATTTT.

This clonotype was observed a few times. V is TRBV10-3 and J is TRBJ2-3; D possibly corresponds to TRBD2 (5 bases). Germline V gene lookup returns CDR1 ENHRY and CDR2 SYGVKD. This CDR3 is built from 17 residues. Trimming removed 0 bases at V and 6 bases at J, with 19 bases between. This CDR3 is CAISESLVDRGMDTQYF. For the CDR3, the DNA is TGTGCCATCAGTGAGTCGTTGGTGGATCGAGGGATGGATACGCAGTATTTT.

The V and J genes are TRBV19 and TRBJ1-6, with 11 bases lining up with TRBD1. The ends lost 10 bases at V and 9 bases at J; junction bases unmatched: 11. CDR1 is LNHDA and CDR2 is SQIVND in the germline V gene (reference sequence). CDR3 size: 15 residues. The CDR3 is CATQKRGQGVSPLHF. For the CDR3, the DNA is TGTGCCACCCAGAAAAGGGGACAGGGGGTTTCACCCCTCCACTTT.